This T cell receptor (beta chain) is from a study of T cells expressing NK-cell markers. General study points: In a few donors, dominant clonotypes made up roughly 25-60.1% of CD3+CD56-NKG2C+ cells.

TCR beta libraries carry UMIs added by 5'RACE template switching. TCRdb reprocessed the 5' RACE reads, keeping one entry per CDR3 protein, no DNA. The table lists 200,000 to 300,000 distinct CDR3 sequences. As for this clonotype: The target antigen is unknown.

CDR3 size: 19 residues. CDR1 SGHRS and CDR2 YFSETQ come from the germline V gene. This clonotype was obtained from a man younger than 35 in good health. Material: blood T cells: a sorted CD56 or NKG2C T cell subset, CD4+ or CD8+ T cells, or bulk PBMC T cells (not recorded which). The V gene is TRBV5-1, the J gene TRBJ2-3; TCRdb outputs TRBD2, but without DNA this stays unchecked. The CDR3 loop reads CASSRRTSGRGGHTDTQYF.